This T cell receptor beta chain was retrieved from a study of cytomegalovirus exposure and HLA in healthy donors. Background on the study: HLA-typed donors contributed 80 million to 85 million unique TCRs, which were held in an early data release. Study-wide results and limits: Upon later analysis, TCR association rates were observed to vary by HLA locus, being highest for DRB1 and lowest for HLA-C. Most CMV-associated TCR beta chains were later found to appear HLA-restricted.

PCR employed 60 Vbeta and 13 Jbeta primers. Some clones are missing from TCRdb's copy, which holds only in-frame ones; the method was immunoSEQ multiplex PCR. The data hold tens of thousands of clones, with over 70% observed a single time. In regard to this clone: Its cognate antigen is unknown. One end of the junction fails to match germline, which may point to a read error.

This CDR3 contains 15 residues. Germline loops: CDR1 SEHNR, CDR2 FQNEAQ (reference sequence). The genes are TRBV7-9 and TRBJ2-3, with TRBD2 matching over 8 bases. Sequencing used PBMCs. The TCR sequence derives from a man aged 45-60 years in good health and CMV-seropositive. The CDR3 region is CSSSPGTRDTDTQYF. Here the CDR3 DNA reads TGTTCCAGCAGCCCCGGGACTAGGGACACAGATACGCAGTATTTT.